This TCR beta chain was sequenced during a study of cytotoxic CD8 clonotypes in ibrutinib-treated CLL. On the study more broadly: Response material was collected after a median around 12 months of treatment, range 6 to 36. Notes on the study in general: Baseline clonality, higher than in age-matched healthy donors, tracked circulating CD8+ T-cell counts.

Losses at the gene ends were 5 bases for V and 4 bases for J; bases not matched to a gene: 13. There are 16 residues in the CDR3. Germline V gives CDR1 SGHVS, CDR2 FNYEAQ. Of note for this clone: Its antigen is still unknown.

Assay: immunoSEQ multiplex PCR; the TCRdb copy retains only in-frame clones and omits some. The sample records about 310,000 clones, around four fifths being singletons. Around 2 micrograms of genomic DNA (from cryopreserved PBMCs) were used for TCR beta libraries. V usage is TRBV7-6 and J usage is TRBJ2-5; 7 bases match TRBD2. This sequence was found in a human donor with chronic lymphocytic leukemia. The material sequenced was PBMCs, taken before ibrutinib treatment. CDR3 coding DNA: TGTGCCAGCAGCCAGATTGGGGGAGGGGATTCAGAGACCCAGTACTTC. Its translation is CASSQIGGGDSETQYF.